Given below is one T cell receptor beta chain in context. Its antigen remains unknown. These data come from a study of cytomegalovirus exposure and HLA in healthy donors. Regarding the study as a whole: Altogether, 170 or so TCR beta chains were recorded as cytomegalovirus-associated. An ancestry cluster, one associated with Asian ancestry, reportedly showed fewer N-insertions than the approximately 650-donor mean in a later analysis. Among the sequence variants, a highly shared cluster was likely an artifact of sequencing.

13 Jbeta primers and 60 Vbeta primers were used for the PCR. Profiling relied on immunoSEQ multiplex PCR, and the TCRdb table lists in-frame clones only, not all of them. The data hold tens of thousands of clones, with 78% observed a single time. The CDR3 totals 13 residues. Per germline, CDR1 MNHEY and CDR2 SVGAGI. V lost 5 bases and J lost 8, with 12 bases in between. The chain combines TRBV6-5 with TRBJ1-4, with D possibly TRBD1 on 5 matching bases. This receptor was obtained from a male donor in good health and CMV-seropositive. The sequencing sample was made of PBMCs. In DNA, the CDR3 is TGTGCCAGCAGTCGACAGCCATGGGAAAAACTGTTTTTT. Protein sequence: CASSRQPWEKLFF.